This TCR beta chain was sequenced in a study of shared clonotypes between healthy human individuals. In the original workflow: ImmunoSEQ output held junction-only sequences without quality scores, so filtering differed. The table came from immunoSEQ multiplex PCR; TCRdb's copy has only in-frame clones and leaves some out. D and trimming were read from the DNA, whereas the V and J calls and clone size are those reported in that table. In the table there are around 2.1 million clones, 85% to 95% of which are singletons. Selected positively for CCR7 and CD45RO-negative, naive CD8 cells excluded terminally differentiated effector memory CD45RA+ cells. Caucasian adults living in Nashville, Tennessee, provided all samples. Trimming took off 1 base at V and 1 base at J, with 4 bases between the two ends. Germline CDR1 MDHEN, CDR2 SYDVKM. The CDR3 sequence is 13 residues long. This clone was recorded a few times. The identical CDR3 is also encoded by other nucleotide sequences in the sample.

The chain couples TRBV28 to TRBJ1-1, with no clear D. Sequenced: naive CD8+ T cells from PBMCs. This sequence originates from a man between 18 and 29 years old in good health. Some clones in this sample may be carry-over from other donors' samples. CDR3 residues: CASSLSANTEAFF. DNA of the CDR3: TGTGCCAGCAGTTTATCCGCGAACACTGAAGCTTTCTTT. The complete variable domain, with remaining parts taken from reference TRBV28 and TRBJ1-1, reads DVKVTQSSRYLVKRTGEKVFLECVQDMDHENMFWYRQDPGLGLRLIYFSYDVKMKEKGDIPEGYSVSREKKERFSLILESASTNQTSMYLCASSLSANTEAFFGQGTRLTVV.